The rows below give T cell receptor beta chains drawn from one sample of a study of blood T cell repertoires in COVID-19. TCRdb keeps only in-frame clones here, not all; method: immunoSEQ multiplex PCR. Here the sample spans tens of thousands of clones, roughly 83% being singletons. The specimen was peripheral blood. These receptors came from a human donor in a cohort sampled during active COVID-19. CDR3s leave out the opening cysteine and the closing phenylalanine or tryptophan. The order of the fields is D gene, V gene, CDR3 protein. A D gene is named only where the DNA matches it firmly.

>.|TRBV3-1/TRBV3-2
ASSQLGRNTIY
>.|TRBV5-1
ASSRGQPWTSTDTQY
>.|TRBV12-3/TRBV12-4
ASSLQGDTQY
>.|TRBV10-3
AISVPETQY
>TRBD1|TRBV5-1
ASSAGQGNEKLF
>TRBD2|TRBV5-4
ASSFVRERETQY
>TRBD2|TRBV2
ASSEGGGRGKNIQY
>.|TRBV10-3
AIRREAAETQY
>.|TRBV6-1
ASSDFGINEKLF
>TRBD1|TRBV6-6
ASSPDRVAGELF
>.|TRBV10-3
AISPSTGTYEQY
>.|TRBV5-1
ASTYMERTEAF
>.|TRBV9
ASSVSSAYNEQF
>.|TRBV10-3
AISEGGEGREQY
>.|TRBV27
ASSPTRADMNTEAF
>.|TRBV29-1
SAGRLKATDTQY
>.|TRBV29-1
SVASTGYYGYT
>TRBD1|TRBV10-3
AISEPGQGALETQY
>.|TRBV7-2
ASSPGGAQGAKDEQY
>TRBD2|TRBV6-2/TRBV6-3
ASSRQGLSNEQF
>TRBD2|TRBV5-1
ASSLGAGGYNEQF
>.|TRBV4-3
ASSQDRGSNQPQH
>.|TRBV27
ASRSRTANEKLF
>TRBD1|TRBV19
ASSWPVRTGGNTGELF
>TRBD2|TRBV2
ATTGLAGVGETQY
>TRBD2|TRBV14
ASSRLAEYTGELF
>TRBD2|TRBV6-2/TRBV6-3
ASSYHRLAVDTGELF
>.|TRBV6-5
ATTQGYNQPQH
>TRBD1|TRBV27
ASTKGQGYFNEQY
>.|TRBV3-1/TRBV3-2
ASSQGRGLQKGYGYT
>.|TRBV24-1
ATINCEQF
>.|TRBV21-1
ASSKPQGALNTGELF
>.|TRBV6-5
ASSLLRDTEAF